The text below deals with one T cell receptor beta chain. This clonotype was recorded many times. This receptor's antigen is unknown. Base quality data are lacking; no much larger clone is found one base away. Library generation was performed with 5' RACE. The instrument was an Illumina HiSeq 2000. Template switching added a universal primer binding site, and the final cDNA carried a unique molecular identifier that allowed TCR cDNA molecules to be counted accurately. First-strand cDNA for TCR alpha and beta chains was synthesized from specific primers in the conserved constant-segment region. To control for contamination, each cDNA library was double barcoded with a SMART-Mk sample barcode plus Illumina barcodes. TruSeq adapter sequences along with Illumina sample barcodes were introduced in two successive PCR steps. The TCR alpha and beta cDNA libraries were sequenced on the Illumina HiSeq platform using custom primers. Processing in the source paper ran as follows. MiGEC was used to process raw reads and extract unique molecular identifiers, and MiXCR was used to find CDR3 positions. Recombination models were inferred per individual with the repgenHMM and IGoR tools using an EM algorithm. Shared clonotype analysis was performed with the tcR package in R, normalizing sharing by the product of cloneset sizes. Out-of-frame nonproductive sequences were analyzed to study raw recombination free of thymic and clonal selection effects. TCRdb passed the public sequencing reads through fastp at Q25 and MiXCR, retaining productive beta sequences. Rows merge per CDR3 protein into single entries with the most common DNA and genes. For this entry, the V and J calls and clone size follow TCRdb and not the study's own pipeline. A total of about 240,000 distinct CDR3 sequences appear in this sample, about 11% of them only once. 9% to 10% of the sample rests with the top ten.

The sample originates from a study of identical twins (dated by TCRdb to the mid-2010s). In terms of the full investigation: The study deep-sequenced TCR alpha and beta repertoires from monozygotic twins, unrelated adults of various ages and cord blood to test whether fetal clonotypes persist. To rule out contamination, replicate twin experiments were performed at different times with different library preparation protocols.

The paper's findings and limits, for the study overall: Conclusions relied on cross-sectional statistical analysis, since the same donors could not be followed over many years. Invariant T cells such as MAIT and iNKT could partly confound zero-insertion analyses, though diverse VJ usage argued against this for most clonotypes. Fewer insertions were carried by abundant cord blood beta clonotypes, a similar but weaker trend appeared in young adult naive repertoires, and no such trend appeared in memory repertoires. Compared with coincidental sharing between unrelated individuals, out-of-frame TCR alpha sequences shared between twins had an excess of sequences with low generation probability. In monozygotic twins, recombination models systematically underestimated out-of-frame TCR alpha sharing, but the models matched the sharing seen between unrelated individuals. The excess sharing between twins in beta out-of-frame sequences was weaker because fewer shared sequences reduced the signal-to-noise ratio.

All donors were healthy Caucasians. Using Miltenyi CD45RO+ enrichment and human naive T-cell isolation kits, memory (CD45RO+) and naive T cells were isolated from PBMC. Sequenced input: memory T cells sorted from blood. The sample's cell subset or site label, decoded: CD45RO+ enriched T cells. The source is a man aged 50-60 years in good health.

This receptor has the CDR3 CASSLFLYSNQPQHF. The DNA sequence is as follows: TGTGCCAGCAGCCTCTTCCTATATAGTAATCAGCCCCAGCATTTT. Here the chain combines TRBV12-3 or TRBV12-4 and TRBJ1-5; the D segment cannot be called with confidence. V was cut back by 6 bases and J by 4 bases, leaving a gap of 16 bases between them. Counted from cysteine to phenylalanine, this CDR3 has 15 amino acids. Solely the CDR3 DNA is kept, with 45 bases framed from the first base.